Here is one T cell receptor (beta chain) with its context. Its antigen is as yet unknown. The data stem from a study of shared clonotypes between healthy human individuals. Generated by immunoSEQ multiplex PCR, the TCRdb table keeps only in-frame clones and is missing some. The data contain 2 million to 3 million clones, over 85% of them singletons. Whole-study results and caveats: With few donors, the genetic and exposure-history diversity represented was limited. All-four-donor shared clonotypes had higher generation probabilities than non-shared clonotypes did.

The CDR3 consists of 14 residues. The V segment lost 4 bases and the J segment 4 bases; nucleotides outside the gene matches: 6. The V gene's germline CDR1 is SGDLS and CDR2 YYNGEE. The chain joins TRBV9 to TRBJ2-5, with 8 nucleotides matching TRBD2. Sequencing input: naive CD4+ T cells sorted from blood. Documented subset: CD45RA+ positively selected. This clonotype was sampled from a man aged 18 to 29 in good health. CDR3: CASSPGGATETQYF. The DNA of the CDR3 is TGTGCCAGCAGCCCCGGGGGGGCCACAGAGACCCAGTACTTC.